This TCR beta chain originates from a study of somatic mutations in cytotoxic T cells in rheumatoid arthritis. Overall study findings and caveats: The top CD8+ clone topped 20% of CD8+ cells in about an eighth of the roughly 65 patients.

The CDR3 runs 15 residues. Germline-derived CDR1 and CDR2 are MGHRA and YSYEKL. Trimming left V 0 bases short and J 2 bases short, with 11 bases between. This clone was counted only a few times. The antigen is undetermined. In the original processing: Rarely did patient CD8+ clones above 1% match published virus-specific TCRB sequences. Sequencing used immunoSEQ multiplex PCR; TCRdb keeps in-frame clones, though not all of them. V and J calls and clone size are those listed in that table; D and trimming were worked out from the DNA. This sample has some 30,000 clones; more than 85% occur once, and the top ten carry about 10%.

This clonotype was obtained from an adult with rheumatoid arthritis. The chain links TRBV4-1 to TRBJ2-7, with a weak D call TRBD1 (5 bases). The sample comprised CD8+ T cells sorted from blood. CDR3 sequence: CASSQDPDSPYEQYF. The CDR3 DNA is TGCGCCAGCAGCCAAGATCCCGACAGCCCCTACGAGCAGTACTTC.